This T cell receptor (beta chain) was recovered during a study of radiation and T cells in renal cell carcinoma. Whole-study findings and limits: In blood, top tumor clones expanded by 2 weeks, shrinking by 4.

Regarding time point: blood 2 weeks post-SBRT. The treatment: 15 Gy SBRT to primary tumor, nephrectomy 4 weeks later. Blood was sampled at baseline, 2 weeks and 4 weeks after SBRT. Concerning this clone: As yet, its antigen is unknown.

Assay: immunoSEQ multiplex PCR; the TCRdb copy retains only in-frame clones and omits some. The sample yields around 130,000 clones, around 89% seen once. The germline V and J ends were trimmed by 3 bases and 7 bases, with 15 bases remaining between them. CDR3 length: 14 residues. Per germline, CDR1 LNHDA and CDR2 SQIVND (reference sequence). The source was blood, collected from a patient whose treatment included radiotherapy and nephrectomy. The chain recombines TRBV19 with TRBJ2-5; TRBD2 might be the D (6 bases). The receptor was derived from a woman between 65 and 79 years old with renal cell carcinoma. The CDR3 spells CASSMTSGDGTQYF. CDR3 sequence (DNA): TGTGCCAGTAGTATGACTAGTGGCGACGGGACCCAGTACTTC.